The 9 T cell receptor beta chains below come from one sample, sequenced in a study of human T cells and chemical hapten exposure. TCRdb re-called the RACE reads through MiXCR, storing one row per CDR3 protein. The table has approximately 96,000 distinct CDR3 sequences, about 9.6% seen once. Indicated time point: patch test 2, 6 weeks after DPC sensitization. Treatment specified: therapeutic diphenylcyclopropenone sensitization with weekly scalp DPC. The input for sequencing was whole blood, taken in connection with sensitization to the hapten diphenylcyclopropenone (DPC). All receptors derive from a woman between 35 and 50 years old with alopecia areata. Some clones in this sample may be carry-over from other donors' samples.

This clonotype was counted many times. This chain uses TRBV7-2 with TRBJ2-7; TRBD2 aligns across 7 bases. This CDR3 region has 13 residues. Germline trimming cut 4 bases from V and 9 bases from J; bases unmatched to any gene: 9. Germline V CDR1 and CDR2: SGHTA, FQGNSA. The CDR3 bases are TGTGCCAGCAGCTATCAGACTAGCTTTGGGCAGTACTTC. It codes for CASSYQTSFGQYF. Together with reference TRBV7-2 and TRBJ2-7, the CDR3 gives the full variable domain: GAGVSQSPSNKVTEKGKDVELRCDPISGHTALYWYRQSLGQGLEFLIYFQGNSAPDKSGLPSDRFSAERTGGSVSTLTIQRTQQEDSAVYLCASSYQTSFGQYFGPGTRLTVT.

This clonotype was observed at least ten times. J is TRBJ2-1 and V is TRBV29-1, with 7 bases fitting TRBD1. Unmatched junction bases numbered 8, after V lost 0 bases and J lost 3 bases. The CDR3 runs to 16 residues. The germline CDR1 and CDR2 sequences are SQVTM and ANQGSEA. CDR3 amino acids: CSVEDRYRGGYNEQFF. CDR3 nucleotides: TGCAGCGTTGAAGACCGTTACAGGGGTGGCTACAATGAGCAGTTCTTC.

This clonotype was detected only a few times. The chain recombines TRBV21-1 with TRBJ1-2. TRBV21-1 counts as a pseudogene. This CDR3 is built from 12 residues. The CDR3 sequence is CASARAGYGYTF. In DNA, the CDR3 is TGTGCCAGCGCCAGGGCCGGCTATGGCTACACCTTC.

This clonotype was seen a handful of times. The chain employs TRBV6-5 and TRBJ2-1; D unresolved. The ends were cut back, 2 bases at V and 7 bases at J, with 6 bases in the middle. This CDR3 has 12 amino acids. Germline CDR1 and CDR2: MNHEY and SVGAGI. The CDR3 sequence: CASSYRGNEQFF. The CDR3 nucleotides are TGTGCCAGCAGTTACCGTGGTAATGAGCAGTTCTTC.

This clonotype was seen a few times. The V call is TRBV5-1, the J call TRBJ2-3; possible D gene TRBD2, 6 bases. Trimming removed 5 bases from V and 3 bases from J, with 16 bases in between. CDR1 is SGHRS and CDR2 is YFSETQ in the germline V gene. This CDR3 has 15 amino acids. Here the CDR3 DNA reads TGCGCCAGCAGTCGCGGGGAGAGGGGTACAGATACGCAGTATTTT. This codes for CASSRGERGTDTQYF.

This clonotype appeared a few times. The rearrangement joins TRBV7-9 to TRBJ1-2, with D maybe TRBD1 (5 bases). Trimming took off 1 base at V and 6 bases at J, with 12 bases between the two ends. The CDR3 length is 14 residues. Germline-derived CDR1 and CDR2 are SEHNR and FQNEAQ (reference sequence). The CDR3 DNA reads TGTGCCAGCAGCTTAGGTCTCAGGGAGGATGGCTACACCTTC. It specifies CASSLGLREDGYTF.

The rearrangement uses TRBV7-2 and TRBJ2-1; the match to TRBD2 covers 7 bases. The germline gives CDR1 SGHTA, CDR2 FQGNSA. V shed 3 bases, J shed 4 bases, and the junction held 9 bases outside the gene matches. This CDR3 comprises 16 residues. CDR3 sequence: CASSLEGTNQYNEQFF. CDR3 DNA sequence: TGTGCCAGCAGCTTGGAGGGGACTAACCAGTACAATGAGCAGTTCTTC.

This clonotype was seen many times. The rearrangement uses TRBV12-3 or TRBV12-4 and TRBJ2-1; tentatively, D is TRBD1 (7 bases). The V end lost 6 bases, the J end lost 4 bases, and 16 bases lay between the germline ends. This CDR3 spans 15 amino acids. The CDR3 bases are TGTGCCAGCAGCCAAGGGACAGCGGGTTACAATGAGCAGTTCTTC. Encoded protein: CASSQGTAGYNEQFF.

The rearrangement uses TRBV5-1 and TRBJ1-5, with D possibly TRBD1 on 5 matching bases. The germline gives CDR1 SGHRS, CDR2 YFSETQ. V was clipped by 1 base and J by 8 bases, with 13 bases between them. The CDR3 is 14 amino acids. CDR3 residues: CASSLNSGEEPQHF. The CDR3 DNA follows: TGCGCCAGCAGCTTGAATTCGGGGGAGGAGCCCCAGCATTTT.